This record covers a single T cell receptor beta chain. Its antigen remains unidentified. This entry comes from a study of cytomegalovirus exposure and HLA in healthy donors. Study conclusions and caveats: Many donors shared some public TCRs, even though most TCR sequences were rare. The study labeled 164 TCR beta chains cytomegalovirus-associated.

PCR employed 60 Vbeta and 13 Jbeta primers. Assay: immunoSEQ multiplex PCR; the TCRdb copy retains only in-frame clones and omits some. The data hold about 140,000 clones, with 80% observed a single time. The sample comprised PBMCs. This clonotype originated in a man between 35 and 55 years old in good health and CMV-seronegative.

CDR3 residues: CASSLGGQRANVLTF. CDR3 DNA: TGTGCCAGCAGCTTAGGGGGACAGCGGGCCAACGTCCTGACTTTC. V is TRBV7-9 and J is TRBJ2-6; the match to TRBD1 covers 7 bases. Germline CDR1 and CDR2: SEHNR and FQNEAQ (reference sequence). The CDR3 runs 15 residues. V shed 1 base and J 5 bases; nucleotides not matched to a gene: 2.